This paragraph reports one TCR beta chain. Antigen specificity is unknown. The data were taken from a study of T cells in tumors after PD-1 blockade. On the study more broadly: Excluded were patients with checkpoint blockade, immunosuppressants, or radiotherapy or other anti-cancer therapy within 4 weeks. Some patients also took daily vismodegib 150 mg during anti-PD-1 treatment. Blood samples averaged roughly 110,000 templates (range about 22,000-280,000) and 36,536 unique clonotypes.

Study observations and caveats: Peripheral recruitment is suggested, as some novel exhausted tumor clones were in pre-treatment blood.

The CDR3 contains 13 residues. V gave up 5 bases and J gave up 4 bases, with 8 bases separating them. Germline assignment: CDR1 SGHVS and CDR2 FNYEAQ. Method: immunoSEQ multiplex PCR; TCRdb's copy keeps in-frame clones and lacks some. Of about 48,000 clones in the sample, more than 65% were seen once. This receptor was obtained from a human donor with basal cell carcinoma. V and J are TRBV7-6 and TRBJ2-2; D call uncertain. Sequenced material: PBMCs, taken before anti-PD-1 treatment. The CDR3 spells CASSRAGTGELFF. As DNA, the CDR3 is TGTGCCAGCAGCCGCGCAGGCACCGGGGAGCTGTTTTTT.